This TCR beta chain was captured by sequencing in a study of blood T cell repertoires in COVID-19. The assay was immunoSEQ multiplex PCR, and TCRdb's table has in-frame clones only and misses some. This sample yields approximately 300,000 clones, of which under 90% are seen a single time; approximately 4.7% belongs to the top ten. The germline CDR1 and CDR2 sequences are MNHEY and SVGAGI. The germline V and J ends were trimmed by 6 bases and 3 bases, with 15 bases remaining between them. This CDR3 is built from 14 residues. This clonotype was obtained from a man aged 55 to 69 who had recovered from COVID-19. The gene calls are TRBV6-5 and TRBJ2-7; D is unclear. The sequenced sample consisted of PBMCs or T cells enriched from blood (not recorded which). CDR3 sequence reads: CASRDRQSLYEQYF. CDR3 sequence (DNA): TGTGCCAGCAGAGATAGACAATCCCTCTACGAGCAGTACTTC.